This T cell receptor (beta chain) was captured by sequencing in a study of post-analysis software for immune sequencing data. Overall study: Courses of disease covered relapsing-remitting, secondary progressive and progressive-relapsing multiple sclerosis.

The TCR beta cDNA libraries carried unique molecular identifiers. When roughly 0.9 to 10 million T cells were used, they gave approximately 530,000 cDNA molecules. TCRdb processed the PCR reads anew with MiXCR; each CDR3 protein has one entry. The sample holds around 700,000 distinct CDR3 sequences; approximately 59% are singletons and the top ten take about 11%. The length of the CDR3 is 12 residues. V was shortened by 4 bases and J by 11 bases, with 14 bases between the two germline ends. Comments on this clonotype: Its antigen is not known.

The study, taken as a whole, reports: Under the F measure, samples that were prepared in one batch clustered strongly together. Controls had lower frequencies than patients of a few TRBV segments, which included TRBV5-6, TRBV5-1 and TRBV20-1.

The specimen sequenced was blood. The genes are TRBV12-3 or TRBV12-4 and TRBJ1-2, with D uncertain. The TCR comes from a girl aged 2-10 years with multiple sclerosis. The CDR3 protein is CASSSLSSGYTF. In DNA form, the CDR3 reads TGTGCCAGCAGTTCCCTATCATCCGGTTACACCTTC.